The present T cell receptor (beta chain) was sequenced within a study of cytomegalovirus exposure and HLA in healthy donors. Study-level background: Across under 450 genotyped donors, 65% to 90% landed in the Caucasian-associated ancestry cluster.

Germline CDR1 is MDHEN and CDR2 is SYDVKM. The CDR3 is made up of 12 amino acids. V was clipped by 7 bases and J by 4 bases, with 10 bases between them. Study observations and caveats: Most of the TCR beta V segments (in an earlier analysis) were productive either about 90% or about 30% of the time.

With regard to this clone: Its antigen is unidentified.

The PCR ran on 60 Vbeta and 13 Jbeta primers. Sequencing was performed with immunoSEQ multiplex PCR; in TCRdb, only in-frame clones are kept and a portion is missing. The table includes about 150,000 clones, about three fifths detected once. The receptor was derived from a male donor in good health and CMV-seronegative. The chain combines TRBV28 with TRBJ1-2; perhaps TRBD1 as D (5 bases). The sequenced material came from PBMCs. The CDR3 reads CASTPGIYGYTF. The CDR3 DNA sequence: TGTGCCAGCACTCCAGGGATCTATGGCTACACCTTC.